This T cell receptor (beta chain) came from a study of cytomegalovirus exposure and HLA in healthy donors. Study-wide points: Clonal expansion was found to be greater in HLA-associated TCR beta chains than in equally common others in a later analysis.

Trimming stripped 8 bases from V and 6 bases from J, with 28 bases between. CDR1 is MDHEN, CDR2 SYDVKM, per germline. The CDR3 sequence is 17 residues long. With respect to this clone: Its target is unknown.

The study ran its PCR with 60 Vbeta and 13 Jbeta primers. Clones were read by immunoSEQ multiplex PCR, and TCRdb kept only the in-frame ones, dropping some. The sample contains about 130,000 clones, roughly 85% of which appear only once. V and J are TRBV28 and TRBJ1-2; D might be TRBD1 (5 bases). The sequencing sample was made of PBMCs. The clonotype comes from a man aged 35 to 55 in good health and CMV-seropositive. CDR3: CASLQGGGISAGNGYTF. CDR3 bases: TGTGCCAGCCTCCAGGGCGGAGGGATCTCCGCGGGAAATGGCTACACCTTC.